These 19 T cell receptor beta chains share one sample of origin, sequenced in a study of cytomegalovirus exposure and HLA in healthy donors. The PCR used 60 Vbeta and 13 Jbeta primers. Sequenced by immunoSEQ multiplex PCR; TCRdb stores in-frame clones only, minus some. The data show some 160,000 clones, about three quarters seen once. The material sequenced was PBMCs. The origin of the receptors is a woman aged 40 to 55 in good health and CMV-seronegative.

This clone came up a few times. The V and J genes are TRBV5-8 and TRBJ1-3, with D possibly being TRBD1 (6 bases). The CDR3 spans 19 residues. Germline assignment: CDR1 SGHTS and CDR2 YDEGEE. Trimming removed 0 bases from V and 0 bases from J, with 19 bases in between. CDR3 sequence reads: CASSLELYTGIISGNTIYF. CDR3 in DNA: TGTGCCAGCAGCTTGGAACTTTATACAGGGATCATCTCTGGAAACACCATATATTTT. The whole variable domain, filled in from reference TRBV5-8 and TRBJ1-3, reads EAGVTQSPTHLIKTRGQQATLRCSPISGHTSVYWYQQALGLGLQFLLWYDEGEERNRGNFPPRFSGRQFPNYSSELNVNALELEDSALYLCASSLELYTGIISGNTIYFGEGSWLTVV.

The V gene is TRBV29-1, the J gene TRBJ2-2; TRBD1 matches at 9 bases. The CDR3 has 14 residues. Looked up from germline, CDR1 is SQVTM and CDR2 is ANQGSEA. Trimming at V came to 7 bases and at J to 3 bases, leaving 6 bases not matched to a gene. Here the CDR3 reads CSAARTGDTGELFF. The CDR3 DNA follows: TGCAGCGCCGCGCGGACAGGGGACACCGGGGAGCTGTTTTTT.

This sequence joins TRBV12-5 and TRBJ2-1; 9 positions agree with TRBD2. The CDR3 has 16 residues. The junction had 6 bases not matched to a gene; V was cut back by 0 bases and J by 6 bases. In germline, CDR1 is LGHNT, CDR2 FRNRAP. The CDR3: CASGLVLAGALNEQFF. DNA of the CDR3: TGTGCTAGTGGTTTGGTGTTAGCGGGGGCGCTCAATGAGCAGTTCTTC.

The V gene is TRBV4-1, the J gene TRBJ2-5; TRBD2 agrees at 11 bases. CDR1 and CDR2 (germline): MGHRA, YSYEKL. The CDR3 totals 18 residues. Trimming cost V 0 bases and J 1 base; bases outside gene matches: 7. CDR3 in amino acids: CASSQDGGLADFQETQYF. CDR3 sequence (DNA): TGCGCCAGCAGCCAAGATGGGGGACTAGCGGATTTCCAAGAGACCCAGTACTTC.

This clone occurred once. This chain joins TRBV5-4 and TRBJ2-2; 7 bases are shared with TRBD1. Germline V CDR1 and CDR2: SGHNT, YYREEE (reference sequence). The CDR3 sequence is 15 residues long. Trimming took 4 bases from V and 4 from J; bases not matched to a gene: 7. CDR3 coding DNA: TGTGCCAGCAGCATGACAGGGTCCGGCACCGGGGAGCTGTTTTTT. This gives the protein CASSMTGSGTGELFF. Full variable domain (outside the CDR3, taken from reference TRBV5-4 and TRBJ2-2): ETGVTQSPTHLIKTRGQQVTLRCSSQSGHNTVSWYQQALGQGPQFIFQYYREEENGRGNFPPRFSGLQFPNYSSELNVNALELDDSALYLCASSMTGSGTGELFFGEGSRLTVL.

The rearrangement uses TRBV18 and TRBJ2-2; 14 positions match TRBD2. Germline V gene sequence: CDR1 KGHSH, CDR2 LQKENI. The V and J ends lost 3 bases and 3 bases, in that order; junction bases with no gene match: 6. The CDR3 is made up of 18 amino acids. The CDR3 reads CASSPPRTSGGYTGELFF. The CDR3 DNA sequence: TGTGCCAGCTCACCCCCTCGGACTAGCGGGGGGTACACCGGGGAGCTGTTTTTT.

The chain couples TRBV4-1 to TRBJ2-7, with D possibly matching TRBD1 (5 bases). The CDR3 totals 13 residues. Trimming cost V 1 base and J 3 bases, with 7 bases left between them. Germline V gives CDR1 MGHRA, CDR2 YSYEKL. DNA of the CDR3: TGCGCCAGCAGCCAAGCAGGACACTACGAGCAGTACTTC. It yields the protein CASSQAGHYEQYF.

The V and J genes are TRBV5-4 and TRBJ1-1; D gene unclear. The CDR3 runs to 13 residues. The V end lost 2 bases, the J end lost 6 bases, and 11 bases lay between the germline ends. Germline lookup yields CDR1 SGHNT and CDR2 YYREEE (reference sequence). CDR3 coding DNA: TGTGCCAGCAGCTTAACCTATCAATCTGAAGCTTTCTTT. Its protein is CASSLTYQSEAFF.

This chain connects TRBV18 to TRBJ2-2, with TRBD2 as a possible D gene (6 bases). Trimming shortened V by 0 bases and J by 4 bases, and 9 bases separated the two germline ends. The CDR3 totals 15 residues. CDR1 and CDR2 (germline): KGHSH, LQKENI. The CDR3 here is CASSPPGGFTGELFF. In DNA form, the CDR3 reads TGTGCCAGCTCACCACCGGGAGGTTTCACCGGGGAGCTGTTTTTT.

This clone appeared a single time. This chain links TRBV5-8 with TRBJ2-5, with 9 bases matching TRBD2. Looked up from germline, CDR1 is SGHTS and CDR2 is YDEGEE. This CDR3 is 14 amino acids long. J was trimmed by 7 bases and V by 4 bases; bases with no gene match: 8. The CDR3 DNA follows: TGTGCCAGCAGCCAACGGACTAGCGTGAGGACCCAGTACTTC. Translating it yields CASSQRTSVRTQYF. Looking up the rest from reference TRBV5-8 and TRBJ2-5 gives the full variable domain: EAGVTQSPTHLIKTRGQQATLRCSPISGHTSVYWYQQALGLGLQFLLWYDEGEERNRGNFPPRFSGRQFPNYSSELNVNALELEDSALYLCASSQRTSVRTQYFGPGTRLLVL.

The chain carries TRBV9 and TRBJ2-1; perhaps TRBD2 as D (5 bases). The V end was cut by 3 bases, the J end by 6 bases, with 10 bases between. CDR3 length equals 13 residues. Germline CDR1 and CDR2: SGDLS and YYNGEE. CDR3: CASSGGLINEQFF. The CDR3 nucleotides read TGTGCCAGCAGCGGAGGACTGATCAATGAGCAGTTCTTC.

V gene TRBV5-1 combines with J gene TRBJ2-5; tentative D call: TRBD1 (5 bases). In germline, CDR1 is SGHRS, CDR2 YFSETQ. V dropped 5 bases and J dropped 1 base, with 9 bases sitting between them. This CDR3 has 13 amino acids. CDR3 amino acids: CASSTGGQETQYF. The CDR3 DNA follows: TGCGCCAGCAGTACAGGTGGCCAAGAGACCCAGTACTTC.

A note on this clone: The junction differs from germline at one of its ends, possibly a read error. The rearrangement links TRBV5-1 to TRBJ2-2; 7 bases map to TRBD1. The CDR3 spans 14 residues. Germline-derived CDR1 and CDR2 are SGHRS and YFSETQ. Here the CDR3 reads CASSLTGVDGEPFF. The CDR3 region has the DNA TGCGCCAGCAGCTTAACAGGGGTTGACGGGGAGCCGTTTTTT.

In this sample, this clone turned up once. Here the CDR3 DNA reads TGCGCCAGCAGCCCGCTAGCGGGGGGTTTCTACGAGCAGTACTTC. It encodes CASSPLAGGFYEQYF. The chain combines TRBV5-1 with TRBJ2-7; 11 bases line up with TRBD2. CDR1 SGHRS and CDR2 YFSETQ come from the germline V gene. V was pared by 4 bases and J by 3 bases, with 6 bases of the junction left unmatched. The CDR3 is 15 residues long.

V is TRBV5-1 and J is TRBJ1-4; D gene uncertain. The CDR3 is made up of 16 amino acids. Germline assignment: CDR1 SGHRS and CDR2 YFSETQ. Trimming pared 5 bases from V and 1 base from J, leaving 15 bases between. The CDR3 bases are TGCGCCAGCAGACACGGGAGGGCACGAACTAATGAAAAACTGTTTTTT. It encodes CASRHGRARTNEKLFF.

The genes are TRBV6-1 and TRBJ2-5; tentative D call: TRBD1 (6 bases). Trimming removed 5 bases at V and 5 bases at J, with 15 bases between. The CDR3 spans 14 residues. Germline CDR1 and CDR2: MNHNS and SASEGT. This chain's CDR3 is CASSNLGAWETQYF. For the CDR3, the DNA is TGTGCCAGCAGTAACCTGGGGGCATGGGAGACCCAGTACTTC.

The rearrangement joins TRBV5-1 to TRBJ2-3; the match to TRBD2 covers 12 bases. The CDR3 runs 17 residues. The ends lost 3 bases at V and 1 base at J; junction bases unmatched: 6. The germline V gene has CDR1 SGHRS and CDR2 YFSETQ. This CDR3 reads CASSSTSGGLGTDTQYF. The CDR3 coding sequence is TGCGCCAGCAGCTCGACTAGCGGGGGCCTAGGCACAGATACGCAGTATTTT.

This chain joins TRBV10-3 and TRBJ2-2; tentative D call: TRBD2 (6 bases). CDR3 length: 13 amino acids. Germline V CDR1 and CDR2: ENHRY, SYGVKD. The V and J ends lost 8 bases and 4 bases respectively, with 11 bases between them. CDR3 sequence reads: CAIRRASTGELFF. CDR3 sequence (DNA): TGTGCCATCCGGAGGGCGAGCACCGGGGAGCTGTTTTTT.

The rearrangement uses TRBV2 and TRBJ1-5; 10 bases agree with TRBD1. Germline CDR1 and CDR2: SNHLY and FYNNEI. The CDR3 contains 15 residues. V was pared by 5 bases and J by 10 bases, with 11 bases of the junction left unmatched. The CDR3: CASSKGQGGFSPQHF. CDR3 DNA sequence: TGTGCCAGCAGTAAAGGACAGGGGGGGTTTTCTCCCCAGCATTTT.